Listed below are T cell receptor beta chains from one sample, sequenced in a study of regulatory T cells in long-lasting Graves disease. TCRdb recomputed calls from the multiplex PCR reads with MiXCR, one row per CDR3 protein. The sample holds fewer than 600,000 distinct CDR3 sequences, roughly 22% seen once. Specimen: peripheral blood mononuclear cells (PBMCs), collected when the disease was refractory, from a patient treated with antithyroid drugs. The receptors here all came from a female donor with Graves disease. The conserved cysteine and the conserved F or W are not part of the CDR3 here.

V gene	J gene	CDR3 protein
TRBV4-1	TRBJ2-2	ASSPTGGWGTGELF
TRBV3-1	TRBJ2-2	ASSQVSLTGELF
TRBV7-2	TRBJ2-3	ASSSFGDTQY
TRBV29-1	TRBJ1-1	SVEGRNTEAF
TRBV14	TRBJ1-1	ASSQNPRVEAF
TRBV19	TRBJ2-7	ASSIEGGRTYEQY
TRBV6-1	TRBJ1-1	ASSWSRHTEAF
TRBV4-2	TRBJ2-7	ASSQDRGSTYEQY
TRBV28	TRBJ1-6	ASSLRGSPLH
TRBV4-3	TRBJ1-1	ASSQDGGQVVGVNTEAF
TRBV28	TRBJ2-5	ASSPQGAGGQETQY
TRBV12-3/TRBV12-4	TRBJ1-2	ASTPYGAGGGYT
TRBV15	TRBJ2-1	ATSRPGTLYNEQF
TRBV29-1	TRBJ1-2	SVGRRGPPDYT
TRBV7-3	TRBJ2-7	ASSLQASGTYEQY
TRBV7-8	TRBJ2-4	ASSLGARDTLAKNIQY
TRBV19	TRBJ1-5	ATRGARITANQPQH
TRBV10-3	TRBJ2-7	AIRSEPRDYEQY
TRBV5-1	TRBJ2-7	ASSPTRQNYEQY
TRBV19	TRBJ2-1	ASSSLVRGNSYNEQF
TRBV27	TRBJ1-1	ASSLLDGREAF
TRBV9	TRBJ2-7	ASSVSLNYEQY
TRBV7-9	TRBJ1-1	ASRMRPRNTEAF
TRBV2	TRBJ2-1	ASSEGLSANEQF
TRBV24-1	TRBJ1-5	ATSPGSGEQPQH
TRBV24-1	TRBJ2-7	ATSDGPTYEQY
TRBV7-9	TRBJ2-1	ASSLEPLGAEQF
TRBV6-1	TRBJ2-2	ASKSRFANTGELF
TRBV28	TRBJ2-7	ASSPRSYEQH
TRBV28	TRBJ1-3	ASSLVFGGPGNTIY
TRBV29-1	TRBJ2-5	SVDWGEETQY
TRBV24-1	TRBJ2-4	ATSHNSRVVENIQY
TRBV6-5	TRBJ2-7	ASSYFLRVVSEQY
TRBV12-3/TRBV12-4	TRBJ1-1	ASSRGQVNTEAF
TRBV5-4	TRBJ2-5	ASSLVSLIGETQY
TRBV7-3	TRBJ1-1	ASSSHEATEAF
TRBV20-1	TRBJ2-7	SAKFGGGGYEQY
TRBV19	TRBJ1-5	ASSIEDSLHQPQH
TRBV20-1	TRBJ2-3	SARDGTSGTDTQY
TRBV5-1	TRBJ2-7	ASSFSRDHEQY
TRBV18	TRBJ2-5	ASSASDRGETQY
TRBV25-1	TRBJ1-6	ASSRDTAGSPLH
TRBV7-2	TRBJ1-2	ATKRGNYGYT
TRBV7-2	TRBJ1-1	ASSFLGAGTEAF
TRBV9	TRBJ1-2	ASSPTRGAGIGYT
TRBV28	TRBJ2-3	ASSSISGSIEGTDTQY
TRBV7-2	TRBJ1-1	ASSLTERTEAF
TRBV20-1	TRBJ1-3	GGSGQGVDGNTIY
TRBV7-2	TRBJ2-5	ASTPYRLGETQY
TRBV7-2	TRBJ2-7	ASSLMWGDRRYEQY
TRBV7-9	TRBJ1-1	ASSLVGMNTEAF
TRBV28	TRBJ2-1	ASTKDGPVSHEQF
TRBV12-3/TRBV12-4	TRBJ1-4	ASTSPGSELF
TRBV6-1	TRBJ2-5	ASREGTSGSLGQETQY